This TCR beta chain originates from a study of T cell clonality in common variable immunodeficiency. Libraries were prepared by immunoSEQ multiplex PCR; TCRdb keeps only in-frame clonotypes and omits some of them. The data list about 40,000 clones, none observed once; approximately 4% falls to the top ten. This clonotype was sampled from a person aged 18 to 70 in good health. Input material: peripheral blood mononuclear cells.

The chain's CDR3 is CAIRNEQFF. CDR3 DNA (partial): TGTGCCATTAGAAATGAG. The genes are TRBV7-9 and TRBJ2-1; D uncertain. The read falls 3 residues short of the CDR3 end, and the missing part is taken from the germline J gene. Germline lookup yields CDR1 SEHNR and CDR2 FQNEAQ (reference sequence). Trimming took off 10 bases at V and 7 bases at J, with 5 bases between the two ends. This CDR3 has 9 amino acids. The entire variable domain, with the rest obtained from reference TRBV7-9 and TRBJ2-1, is as follows: DTGVSQNPRHKITKRGQNVTFRCDPISEHNRLYWYRQTLGQGPEFLTYFQNEAQLEKSRLLSDRFSAERPKGSFSTLEIQRTEQGDSAMYLCAIRNEQFFGPGTRLTVL.